These 11 T cell receptor beta chains share one sample of origin, sequenced in a study of blood T cells in healthy people across ages. A second PCR, run for roughly 6 to 11 cycles, used a sample-barcoded 5' primer plus a J-beta primer mix. Each CDR3 protein is one row after TCRdb ran MiXCR on the 5' RACE reads. The sample lists fewer than 950,000 distinct CDR3 sequences; approximately 55% were seen once. The sequenced material came from blood. The origin of the receptors is an elderly man in good health.

This sequence joins TRBV12-3 or TRBV12-4 and TRBJ2-1, with TRBD1 matching over 11 bases. The CDR3 is 15 amino acids. Germline trimming cut 6 bases from V and 6 bases from J; bases unmatched to any gene: 7. DNA of the CDR3: TGTGCCAGCAGCGGGAGGGGGACAGGGGGCAATGAGCAGTTCTTC. Protein product: CASSGRGTGGNEQFF.

There are a few counts of this clonotype. This rearrangement joins TRBV12-3 or TRBV12-4 to TRBJ2-5; D is ambiguous. The CDR3 covers 15 residues. Trimming pared 7 bases from V and 5 bases from J, leaving 20 bases between. The CDR3 here is CASNPGEEFAETQYF. Written as DNA, the CDR3 is TGTGCCAGCAACCCCGGAGAGGAGTTCGCGGAGACCCAGTACTTC.

V is TRBV4-1 and J is TRBJ2-5; 13 bases map to TRBD2. Looked up from germline, CDR1 is MGHRA and CDR2 is YSYEKL. The CDR3 runs 16 residues. V dropped 1 base and J dropped 11; count of bases not matched to a gene: 10. This chain's CDR3 is CASSQGLLAGGFEQYF. DNA for the CDR3: TGCGCCAGCAGCCAAGGATTACTAGCGGGAGGGTTTGAGCAGTACTTC.

Ten or more counts support this clonotype. This chain connects TRBV24-1 to TRBJ2-1; 7 nucleotides agree with TRBD1. Trimming removed 4 bases from V and 10 bases from J; junction bases left unmatched: 6. The CDR3 is 13 amino acids. CDR1 is KGHDR and CDR2 is SFDVKD in the germline V gene. The CDR3 DNA sequence: TGTGCCACCAGTGACCCCGACAGGGAGGAGCAGTTCTTC. Translation: CATSDPDREEQFF.

The V gene is TRBV4-1, the J gene TRBJ2-5; TRBD2 agrees at 7 bases. V lost 7 bases, J lost 11 bases, and 19 bases stayed unmatched. The V gene's germline CDR1 is MGHRA and CDR2 YSYEKL. CDR3 length: 15 amino acids. CDR3 sequence reads: CASTPAGTKSYEQYF. The CDR3 nucleotides read TGCGCCAGCACGCCAGCGGGAACCAAGTCCTATGAGCAGTACTTC.

For this clonotype: This may come from a read error, since a much larger clone is one base off. The rearrangement links TRBV4-2 to TRBJ2-7; TRBD2 matches at 11 bases. This CDR3 spans 18 amino acids. Germline V gives CDR1 LGHNA, CDR2 YNFKEQ. The junction had 9 bases not matched to a gene; V was cut back by 0 bases and J by 2 bases. CDR3 sequence (DNA): TGTGCCAGCAGCCAAGATGAAACTACTAGCGGGAGCCCCTACGAGCAGTACTTC. Translated: CASSQDETTSGSPYEQYF.

The gene calls are TRBV27 and TRBJ1-6; TRBD1 agrees at 7 bases. V lost 6 bases and J lost 9; bases outside the gene matches: 8. Germline values: CDR1 MNHEY, CDR2 SMNVEV (reference sequence). CDR3 length: 14 amino acids. CDR3 in amino acids: CASSLEGAASPLHF. As DNA, the CDR3 is TGTGCCAGCAGCCTGGAGGGGGCGGCTTCACCCCTCCACTTT.

The V call is TRBV5-1, the J call TRBJ2-5; D is unresolved. Looked up from germline, CDR1 is SGHRS and CDR2 is YFSETQ. The germline V and J ends were trimmed by 0 bases and 7 bases, with 13 bases remaining between them. There are 14 residues in the CDR3. The CDR3 DNA reads TGCGCCAGCAGCTTGGAGGGTAGGGTCGTGACCCAGTACTTC. Its protein is CASSLEGRVVTQYF.

This clonotype was counted a few times. The chain has TRBV24-1 and TRBJ2-7; D is uncertain. In germline, CDR1 is KGHDR, CDR2 SFDVKD. V gave up 4 bases and J gave up 0 bases, with 18 bases separating them. The CDR3 totals 17 residues. The CDR3 DNA sequence: TGTGCCACCAGTGACGCCGGCATAGTTTTTCACTCCTACGAGCAGTACTTC. This gives the protein CATSDAGIVFHSYEQYF.

The chain is built from TRBV7-3 and TRBJ2-7; 7 nucleotides line up with TRBD1. The CDR3 has 16 amino acids. V lost 4 bases to trimming and J lost 0 bases; unmatched junction nucleotides: 9. Germline CDR1 reads SGHTA; CDR2 reads FQGTGA. The CDR3 spells CASSSRQGLGSYEQYF. In DNA, the CDR3 is TGTGCCAGCAGCTCCCGACAGGGTTTGGGCTCCTACGAGCAGTACTTC.

This clonotype showed up just a few times. V is TRBV10-3 and J is TRBJ2-7; 7 bases align to TRBD2. The V gene end was trimmed by 3 bases and the J gene end by 0 bases; junction bases not matched to a gene: 11. Germline V CDR1 and CDR2: ENHRY, SYGVKD. The CDR3 covers 17 residues. The CDR3 sequence is CAISDFSERGLSYEQYF. The CDR3 DNA sequence: TGTGCCATCAGTGACTTCAGTGAGCGGGGTCTCTCCTACGAGCAGTACTTC.